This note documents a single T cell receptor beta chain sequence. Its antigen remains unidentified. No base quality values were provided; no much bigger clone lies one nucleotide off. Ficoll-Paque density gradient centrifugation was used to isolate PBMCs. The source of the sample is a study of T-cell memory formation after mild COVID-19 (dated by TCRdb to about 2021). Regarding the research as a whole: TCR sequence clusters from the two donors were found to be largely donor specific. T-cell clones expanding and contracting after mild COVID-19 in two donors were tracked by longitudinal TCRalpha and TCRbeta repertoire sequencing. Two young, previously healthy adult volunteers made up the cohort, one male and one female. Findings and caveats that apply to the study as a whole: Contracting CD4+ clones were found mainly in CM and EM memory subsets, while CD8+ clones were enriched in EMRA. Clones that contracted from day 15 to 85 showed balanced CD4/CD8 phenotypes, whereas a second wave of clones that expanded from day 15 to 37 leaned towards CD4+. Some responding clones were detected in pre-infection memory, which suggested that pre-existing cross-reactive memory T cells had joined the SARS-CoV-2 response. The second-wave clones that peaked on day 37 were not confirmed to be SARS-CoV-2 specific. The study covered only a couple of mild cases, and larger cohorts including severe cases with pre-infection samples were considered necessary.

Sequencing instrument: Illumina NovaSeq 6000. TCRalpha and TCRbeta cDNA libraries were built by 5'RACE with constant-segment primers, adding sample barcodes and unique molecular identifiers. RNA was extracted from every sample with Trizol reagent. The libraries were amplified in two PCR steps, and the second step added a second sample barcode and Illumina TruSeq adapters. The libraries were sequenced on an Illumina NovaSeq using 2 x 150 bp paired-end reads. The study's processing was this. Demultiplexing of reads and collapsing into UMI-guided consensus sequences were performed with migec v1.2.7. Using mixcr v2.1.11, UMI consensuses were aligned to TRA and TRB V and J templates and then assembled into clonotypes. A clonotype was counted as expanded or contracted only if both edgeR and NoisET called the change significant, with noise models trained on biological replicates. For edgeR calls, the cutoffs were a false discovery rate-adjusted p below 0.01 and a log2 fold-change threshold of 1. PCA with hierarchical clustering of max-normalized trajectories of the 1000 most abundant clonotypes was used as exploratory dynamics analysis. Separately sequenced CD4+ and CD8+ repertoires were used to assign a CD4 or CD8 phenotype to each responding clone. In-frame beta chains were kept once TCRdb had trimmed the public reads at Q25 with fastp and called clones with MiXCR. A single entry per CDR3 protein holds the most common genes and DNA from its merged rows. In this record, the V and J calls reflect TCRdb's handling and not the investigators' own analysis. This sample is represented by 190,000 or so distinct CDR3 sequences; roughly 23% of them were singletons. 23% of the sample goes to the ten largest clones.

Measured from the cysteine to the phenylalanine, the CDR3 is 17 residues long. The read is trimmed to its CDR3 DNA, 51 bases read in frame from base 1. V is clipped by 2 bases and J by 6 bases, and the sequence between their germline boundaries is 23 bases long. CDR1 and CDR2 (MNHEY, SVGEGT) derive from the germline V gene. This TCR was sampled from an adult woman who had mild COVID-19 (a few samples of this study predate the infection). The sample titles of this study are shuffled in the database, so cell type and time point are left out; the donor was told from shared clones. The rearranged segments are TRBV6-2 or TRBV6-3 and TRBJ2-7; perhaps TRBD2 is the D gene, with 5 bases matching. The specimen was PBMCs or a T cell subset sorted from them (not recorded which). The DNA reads TGTGCCAGCAGTTACACTCGAGGCTTTGGACTGAGGCCCGAGCAGTACTTC. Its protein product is CASSYTRGFGLRPEQYF.